This TCR beta chain was recovered during a study of neoadjuvant anti-PD-1 for oral cavity cancer. Study results and limitations: Higher pretreatment blood Treg/Th17 ratios correlated with higher pretreatment blood and lower post-treatment tumor TCRbeta clonality.

Clones were read by immunoSEQ multiplex PCR, and TCRdb kept only the in-frame ones, dropping some. Of more than 12,000 clones listed, about 67% are singletons. This clone was seen a handful of times. The antigen remains unidentified. No culture or expansion preceded analysis of these blood cells. The input for sequencing was PBMCs, taken before nivolumab (anti-PD-1) treatment. The clonotype was recovered from a person aged 35 to 85 with oral cavity squamous cell carcinoma.

The CDR3 DNA is TGTGCCAGCAGCCCAACAGGGGTCCCCTCCTACGAGCAGTACTTC. It is translated as CASSPTGVPSYEQYF. The rearrangement uses TRBV7-3 and TRBJ2-7; 7 bases fit TRBD1. This CDR3 is 15 amino acids long. J lost 0 bases, V lost 5 bases, and 7 bases had no gene match. Per the germline V gene, CDR1 is SGHTA and CDR2 is FQGTGA.